Listed here are 16 T cell receptor beta chains from one sample, sequenced in a study of CD8+CD57+ T cells in acquired aplastic anemia. TCR beta VDJ and CDR3 were profiled, and genomic DNA was the template. TCRdb passed the reads through MiXCR, listing each CDR3 protein once. The sample has 98,000 or so distinct CDR3 sequences, around half seen once. Sequenced material: sorted CD4+, CD8+, or CD8+CD57+ T cells (not recorded which) from PBMCs. The receptor source for this set is a human donor in good health, serving as a control.

There are many counts of this clonotype. The genes are TRBV7-6 and TRBJ2-4; a weak D match, TRBD1 (6 bases). The CDR3 length is 13 residues. Trimming took 1 base from V and 6 from J, leaving 7 bases between them. Per germline, CDR1 SGHVS and CDR2 FNYEAQ. The CDR3 here is CASSLGGLNIQYF. CDR3 bases: TGTGCCAGCAGCTTAGGGGGGCTAAACATTCAGTACTTC.

This clonotype was found once. A much larger clone lies a single base off, so this may be a read error. The chain couples TRBV11-2 to TRBJ2-1; TRBD2 matches at 7 bases. The V segment lost 5 bases and the J segment 3 bases; nucleotides outside the gene matches: 10. Germline CDR1 SGHAT, CDR2 FQNNGV. The CDR3 is 16 amino acids. CDR3 sequence: CASSTRGVSLYNEQFF. CDR3 coding DNA: TGTGCCAGCAGCACTCGGGGGGTCTCCCTCTACAATGAGCAGTTCTTC.

The table lists this clonotype with many counts. The chain has TRBV4-1 and TRBJ1-1; D is uncertain. V lost 3 bases to trimming and J lost 1 base, with 9 bases between them. CDR1 is MGHRA, CDR2 YSYEKL, per germline. This CDR3 is built from 14 residues. CDR3: CASSHHPSNTEAFF. For the CDR3, the DNA is TGCGCCAGCAGCCATCACCCCTCGAACACTGAAGCTTTCTTT.

The CDR3, as DNA: TGCAGCGCCGGAGGACAGAACACTGAAGCTTTCTTT. It codes for CSAGGQNTEAFF. This chain connects TRBV29-1 to TRBJ1-1; D might be TRBD1 (5 bases). V lost 7 bases and J 1 base, leaving 10 bases between the germline ends. CDR3 length: 12 residues. From germline, CDR1 is SQVTM and CDR2 ANQGSEA.

CDR3 loop: CASSLGGDRVEQYF. The CDR3 bases are TGTGCCAGCAGCTTAGGGGGCGACAGGGTCGAGCAGTACTTC. The chain is built from TRBV7-9 and TRBJ2-7; 7 nucleotides match TRBD1. Germline V gene lookup returns CDR1 SEHNR and CDR2 FQNEAQ (reference sequence). Trimming cost V 1 base and J 6 bases; bases outside gene matches: 6. This CDR3 comprises 14 residues.

The CDR3, as DNA: TGCAGCGTTGATCAGGACAGGGGGCGTAGGTCGGAGACCCAGTACTTC. Translated, it gives CSVDQDRGRRSETQYF. The chain uses TRBV29-1 and TRBJ2-5, with 11 bases lining up with TRBD1. Per germline, CDR1 SQVTM and CDR2 ANQGSEA. This CDR3 has 16 amino acids. Losses at the gene ends were 3 bases for V and 5 bases for J; bases not matched to a gene: 11.

The chain links TRBV10-3 to TRBJ1-1, with 8 positions matching TRBD1. Germline-derived CDR1 and CDR2 are ENHRY and SYGVKD. The CDR3 runs 14 residues. V was pared by 2 bases and J by 2 bases, with 1 base of the junction left unmatched. CDR3 protein: CAISEGTGNTEAFF. The CDR3 coding sequence is TGTGCCATCAGTGAGGGGACAGGTAACACTGAAGCTTTCTTT.

The chain carries TRBV5-4 and TRBJ2-1; possibly TRBD2 for D (6 bases). There are 16 residues in the CDR3. The germline V gene encodes CDR1 SGHNT and CDR2 YYREEE (reference sequence). V dropped 3 bases and J dropped 3 bases, with 16 bases sitting between them. CDR3 DNA: TGTGCCAGCAGCTATCGGGACTCCCCCTACTACAATGAGCAGTTCTTC. Protein product: CASSYRDSPYYNEQFF.

This chain uses TRBV19 with TRBJ1-1; D is perhaps TRBD1 (5 bases). There are 14 residues in the CDR3. Germline V lookup: CDR1 LNHDA, CDR2 SQIVND (reference sequence). Between the trimmed V and J ends, which lost 4 bases and 5 bases, there was a span of 14 bases. Here the CDR3 DNA reads TGTGCCAGTAGTACCCATGGGGGGAGGACTGAAGCTTTCTTT. It yields the protein CASSTHGGRTEAFF.

Of note for this clonotype: This may come from a read error, since a much larger clone is one base off. The chain has TRBV9 and TRBJ2-4; a weak D match, TRBD2 (5 bases). Germline-derived CDR1 and CDR2 are SGDLS and YYNGEE. The CDR3 is 16 amino acids. The DNA for the CDR3 is TGTGCCAGCAGCCCCGGACTTATCGGCAGCAAAAACACTCAGTACTTC. This encodes CASSPGLIGSKNTQYF. Full variable domain (rest looked up from reference TRBV9 and TRBJ2-4): DSGVTQTPKHLITATGQRVTLRCSPRSGDLSVYWYQQSLDQGLQFLIQYYNGEERAKGNILERFSAQQFPDLHSELNLSSLELGDSALYFCASSPGLIGSKNTQYFGAGTRLSVL.

CDR3 nucleotide sequence: TGTGCCAGCAGCCAAGATTTGGGGGAAATGAACACCGGGGAGCTGTTTTTT. This gives the protein CASSQDLGEMNTGELFF. V usage is TRBV3-1 and J usage is TRBJ2-2; D possibly matches TRBD1 or TRBD2 (5 bases each). Germline loops: CDR1 LGHDT, CDR2 YNNKEL (reference sequence). The V gene lost 0 bases and the J gene lost 1 base, with 12 bases spanning the gap. The CDR3 contains 17 residues.

This clonotype has only a few counts. J is TRBJ2-7 and V is TRBV9; tentative D call: TRBD1 (7 bases). V lost 3 bases, J lost 5 bases, and 18 bases lay in between. The CDR3 loop spans 15 amino acids. Germline CDR1 and CDR2: SGDLS and YYNGEE. CDR3 residues: CASSEETGAGHEQYF. CDR3 bases: TGTGCCAGCAGCGAGGAAACAGGGGCGGGACACGAGCAGTACTTC.

The table lists this clonotype with a few counts. Since a much larger clone is just one base distant, this may be a read error. The chain joins TRBV19 to TRBJ1-2, with a tentative D call TRBD1 (6 bases). CDR3 size: 11 residues. CDR1 is LNHDA, CDR2 SQIVND, per germline (reference sequence). CDR3: CATHRDYGHTF. As DNA, the CDR3 is TGTGCCACCCACAGGGACTATGGCCACACCTTC.

Points on this clonotype: This may be a read error, as it is one base from a much larger clone. V gene TRBV6-2 or TRBV6-3 combines with J gene TRBJ1-1; D unclear. V lost 7 bases and J 0 bases, leaving 15 bases between the germline ends. Germline lookup yields CDR1 MNHEY and CDR2 SVGEGT. CDR3 size: 15 residues. The CDR3 bases are TGTGCCAGCACCCTGAATGGCACAATGAACACTGAAGCTTTCTTT. This gives the protein CASTLNGTMNTEAFF.

Many counts were recorded for this clonotype. This chain connects TRBV11-2 to TRBJ1-1, with no clear D. This CDR3 has 12 amino acids. Germline V gene lookup returns CDR1 SGHAT and CDR2 FQNNGV. V lost 7 bases, J lost 5 bases, and 11 bases lay in between. CDR3 nucleotides: TGTGCCAGCAATTCATTTAGTACTGAAGCTTTCTTT. It specifies CASNSFSTEAFF. Variable domain in full (rest from reference TRBV11-2 and TRBJ1-1): EAGVAQSPRYKIIEKRQSVAFWCNPISGHATLYWYQQILGQGPKLLIQFQNNGVVDDSQLPKDRFSAERLKGVDSTLKIQPAKLEDSAVYLCASNSFSTEAFFGQGTRLTVV.

In DNA form, the CDR3 reads TGCAGCGTTGTAAGGGGGACCGCGTATGGCTACACCTTC. Amino acids: CSVVRGTAYGYTF. The rearrangement joins TRBV29-1 to TRBJ1-2, with D perhaps matching TRBD1 (6 bases). The V gene lost 4 bases and the J gene lost 5 bases, with 14 bases spanning the gap. Germline CDR1 is SQVTM and CDR2 is ANQGSEA. CDR3 length: 13 residues.